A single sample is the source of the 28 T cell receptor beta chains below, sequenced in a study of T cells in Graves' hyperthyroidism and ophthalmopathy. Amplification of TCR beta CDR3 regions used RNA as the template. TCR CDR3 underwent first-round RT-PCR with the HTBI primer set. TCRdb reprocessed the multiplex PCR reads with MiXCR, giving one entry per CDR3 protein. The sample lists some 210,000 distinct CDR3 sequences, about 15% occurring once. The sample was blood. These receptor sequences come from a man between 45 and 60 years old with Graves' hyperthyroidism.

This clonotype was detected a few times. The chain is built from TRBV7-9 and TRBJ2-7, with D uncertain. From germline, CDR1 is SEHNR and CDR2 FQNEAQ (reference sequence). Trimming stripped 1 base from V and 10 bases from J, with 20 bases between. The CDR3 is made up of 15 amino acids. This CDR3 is CASSLDTQGSTRQYF. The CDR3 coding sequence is TGTGCCAGCAGCTTAGACACACAAGGTTCTACGAGACAGTACTTC.

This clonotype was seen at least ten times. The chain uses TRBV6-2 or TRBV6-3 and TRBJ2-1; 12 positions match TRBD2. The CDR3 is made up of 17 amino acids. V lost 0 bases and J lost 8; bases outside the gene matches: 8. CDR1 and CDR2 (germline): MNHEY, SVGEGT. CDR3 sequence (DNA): TGTGCCAGCAGTTACTCGCTAGCGGGAGGGCCTGTGGATGAGCAGTTCTTC. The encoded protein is CASSYSLAGGPVDEQFF.

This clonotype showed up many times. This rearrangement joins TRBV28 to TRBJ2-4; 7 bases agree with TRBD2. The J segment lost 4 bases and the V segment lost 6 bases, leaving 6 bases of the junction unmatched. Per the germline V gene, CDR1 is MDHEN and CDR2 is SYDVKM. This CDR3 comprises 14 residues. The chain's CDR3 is CASRASGAKNIQYF. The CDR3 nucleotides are TGTGCCAGCAGAGCTAGCGGAGCGAAAAACATTCAGTACTTC. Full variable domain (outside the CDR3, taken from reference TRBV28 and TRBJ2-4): DVKVTQSSRYLVKRTGEKVFLECVQDMDHENMFWYRQDPGLGLRLIYFSYDVKMKEKGDIPEGYSVSREKKERFSLILESASTNQTSMYLCASRASGAKNIQYFGAGTRLSVL.

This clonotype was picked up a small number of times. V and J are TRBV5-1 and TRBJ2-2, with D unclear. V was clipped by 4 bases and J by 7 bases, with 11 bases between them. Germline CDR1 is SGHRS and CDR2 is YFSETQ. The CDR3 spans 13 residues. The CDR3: CASSLGLVGELFF. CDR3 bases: TGCGCCAGCAGCCTTGGCCTGGTCGGGGAGCTGTTTTTT.

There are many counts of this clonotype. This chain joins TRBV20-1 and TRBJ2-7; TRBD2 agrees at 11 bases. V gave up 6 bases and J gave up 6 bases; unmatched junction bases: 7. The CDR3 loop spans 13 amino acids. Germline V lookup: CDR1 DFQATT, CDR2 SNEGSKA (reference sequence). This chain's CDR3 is CSAPRLAGFEQYF. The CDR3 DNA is TGCAGTGCCCCAAGACTAGCGGGATTCGAGCAGTACTTC.

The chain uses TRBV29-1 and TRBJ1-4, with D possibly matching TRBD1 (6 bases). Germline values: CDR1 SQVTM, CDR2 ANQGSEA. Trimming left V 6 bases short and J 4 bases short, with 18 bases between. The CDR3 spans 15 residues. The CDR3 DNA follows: TGCAGCGTGAACCAGGGGTCGGCGAATAATGAAAAACTGTTTTTT. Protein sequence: CSVNQGSANNEKLFF.

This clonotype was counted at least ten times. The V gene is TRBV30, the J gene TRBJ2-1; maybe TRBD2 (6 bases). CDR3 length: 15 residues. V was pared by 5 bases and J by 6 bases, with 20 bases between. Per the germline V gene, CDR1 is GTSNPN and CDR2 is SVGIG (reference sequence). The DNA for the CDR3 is TGTGCCTGGGCCGGCAACGGGAGCCTTCTCAATGAGCAGTTCTTC. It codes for CAWAGNGSLLNEQFF.

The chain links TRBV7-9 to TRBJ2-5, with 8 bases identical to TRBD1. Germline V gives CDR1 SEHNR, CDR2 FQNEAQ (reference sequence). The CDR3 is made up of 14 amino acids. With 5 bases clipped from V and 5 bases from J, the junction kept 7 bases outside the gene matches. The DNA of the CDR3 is TGTGCCAGCAGCCCAGGGGGCACTTGGGAGACCCAGTACTTC. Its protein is CASSPGGTWETQYF.

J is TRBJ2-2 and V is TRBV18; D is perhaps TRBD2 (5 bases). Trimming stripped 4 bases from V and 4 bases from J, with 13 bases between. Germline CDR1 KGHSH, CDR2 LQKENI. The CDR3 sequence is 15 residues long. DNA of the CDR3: TGTGCCAGCTCACGGGATAGCGAGACCACCGGGGAGCTGTTTTTT. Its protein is CASSRDSETTGELFF.

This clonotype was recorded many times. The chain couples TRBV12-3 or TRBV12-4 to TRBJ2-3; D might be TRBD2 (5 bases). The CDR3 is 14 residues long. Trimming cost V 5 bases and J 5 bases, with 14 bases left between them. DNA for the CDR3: TGTGCCAGCAGTCCGAGGGCGTGGGGAGATACGCAGTATTTT. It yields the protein CASSPRAWGDTQYF.

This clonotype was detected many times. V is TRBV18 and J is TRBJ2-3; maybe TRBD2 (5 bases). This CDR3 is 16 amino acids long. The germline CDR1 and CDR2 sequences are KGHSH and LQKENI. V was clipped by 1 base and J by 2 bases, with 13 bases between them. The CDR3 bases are TGTGCCAGCTCACCACTTGTGGCGGGTACCACAGATACGCAGTATTTT. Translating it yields CASSPLVAGTTDTQYF.

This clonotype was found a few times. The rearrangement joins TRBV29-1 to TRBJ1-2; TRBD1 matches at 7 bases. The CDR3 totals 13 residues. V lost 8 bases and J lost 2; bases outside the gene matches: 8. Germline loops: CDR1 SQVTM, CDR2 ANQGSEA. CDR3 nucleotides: TGCAGCACAAGTACAGGGGTCAACTATGGCTACACCTTC. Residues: CSTSTGVNYGYTF.

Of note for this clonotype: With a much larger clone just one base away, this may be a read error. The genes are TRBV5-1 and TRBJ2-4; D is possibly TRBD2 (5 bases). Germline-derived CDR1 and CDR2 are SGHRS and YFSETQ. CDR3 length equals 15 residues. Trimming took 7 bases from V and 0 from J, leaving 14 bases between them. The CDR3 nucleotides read TGCGCCAGCGGAGCGGAAGGCTTAGCCAAAAACATTCAGTACTTC. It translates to CASGAEGLAKNIQYF. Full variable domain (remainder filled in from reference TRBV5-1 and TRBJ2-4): KAGVTQTPRYLIKTRGQQVTLSCSPISGHRSVSWYQQTPGQGLQFLFEYFSETQRNKGNFPGRFSGRQFSNSRSEMNVSTLELGDSALYLCASGAEGLAKNIQYFGAGTRLSVL.

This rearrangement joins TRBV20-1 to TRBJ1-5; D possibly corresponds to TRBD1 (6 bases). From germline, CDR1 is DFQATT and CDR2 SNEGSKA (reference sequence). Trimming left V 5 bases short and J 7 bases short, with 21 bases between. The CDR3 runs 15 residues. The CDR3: CSAGQGGGALQPQHF. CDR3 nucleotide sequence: TGCAGTGCTGGCCAGGGCGGGGGCGCCTTGCAGCCCCAGCATTTT.

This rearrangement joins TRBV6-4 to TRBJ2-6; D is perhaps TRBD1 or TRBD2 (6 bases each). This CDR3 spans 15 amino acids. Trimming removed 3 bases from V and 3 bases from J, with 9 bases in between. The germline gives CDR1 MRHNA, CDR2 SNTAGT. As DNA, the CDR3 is TGTGCCAGCAGTGAGGGGGGCGTTGGGGCCAACGTCCTGACTTTC. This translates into CASSEGGVGANVLTF.

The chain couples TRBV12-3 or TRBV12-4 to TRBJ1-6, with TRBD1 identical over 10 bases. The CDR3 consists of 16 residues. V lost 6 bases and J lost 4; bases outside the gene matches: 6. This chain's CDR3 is CASRPGTGDYNSPLHF. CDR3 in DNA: TGTGCCAGCAGACCCGGGACAGGGGATTATAATTCACCCCTCCACTTT.

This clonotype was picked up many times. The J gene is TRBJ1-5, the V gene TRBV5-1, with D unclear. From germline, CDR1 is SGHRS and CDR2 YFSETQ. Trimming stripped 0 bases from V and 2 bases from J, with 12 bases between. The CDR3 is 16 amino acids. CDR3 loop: CASSLGTNAGNQPQHF. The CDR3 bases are TGCGCCAGCAGCTTGGGCACGAACGCGGGCAATCAGCCCCAGCATTTT.

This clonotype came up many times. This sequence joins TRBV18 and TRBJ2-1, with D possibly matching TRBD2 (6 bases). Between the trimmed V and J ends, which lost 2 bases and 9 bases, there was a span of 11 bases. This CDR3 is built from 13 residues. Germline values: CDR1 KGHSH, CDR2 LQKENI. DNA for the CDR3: TGTGCCAGCTCACCAGGGTGGGGAGGTGAGCAGTTCTTC. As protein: CASSPGWGGEQFF.

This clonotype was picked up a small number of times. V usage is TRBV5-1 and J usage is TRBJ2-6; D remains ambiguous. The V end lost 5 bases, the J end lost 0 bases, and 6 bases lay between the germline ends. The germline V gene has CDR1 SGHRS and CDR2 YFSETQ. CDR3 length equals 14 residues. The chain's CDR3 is CASSILSGANVLTF. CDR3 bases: TGCGCCAGCAGTATTCTCTCTGGGGCCAACGTCCTGACTTTC.

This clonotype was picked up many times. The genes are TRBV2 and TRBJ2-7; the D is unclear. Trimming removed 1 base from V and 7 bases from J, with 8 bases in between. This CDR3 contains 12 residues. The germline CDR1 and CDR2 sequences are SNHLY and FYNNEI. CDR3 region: CASSEVGREQYF. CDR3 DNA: TGTGCCAGCAGTGAAGTTGGGCGAGAGCAGTACTTC.

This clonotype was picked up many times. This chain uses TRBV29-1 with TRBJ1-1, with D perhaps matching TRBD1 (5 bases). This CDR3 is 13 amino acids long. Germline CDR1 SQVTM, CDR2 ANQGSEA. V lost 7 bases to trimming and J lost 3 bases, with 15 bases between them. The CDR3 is CSALGAGDTEAFF. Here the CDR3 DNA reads TGCAGCGCCCTAGGGGCGGGGGACACTGAAGCTTTCTTT.

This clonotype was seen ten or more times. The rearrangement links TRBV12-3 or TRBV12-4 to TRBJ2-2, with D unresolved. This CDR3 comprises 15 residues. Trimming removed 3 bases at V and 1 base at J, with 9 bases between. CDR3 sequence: CASSFETRNTGELFF. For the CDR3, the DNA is TGTGCCAGCAGTTTCGAAACCAGGAACACCGGGGAGCTGTTTTTT.

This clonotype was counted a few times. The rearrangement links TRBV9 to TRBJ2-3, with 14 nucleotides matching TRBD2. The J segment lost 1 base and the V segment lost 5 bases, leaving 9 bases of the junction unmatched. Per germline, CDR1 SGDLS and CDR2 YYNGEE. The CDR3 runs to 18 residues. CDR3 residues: CASSPGLAGGVGTDTQYF. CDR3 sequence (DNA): TGTGCCAGCAGTCCTGGACTAGCGGGAGGAGTGGGCACAGATACGCAGTATTTT.

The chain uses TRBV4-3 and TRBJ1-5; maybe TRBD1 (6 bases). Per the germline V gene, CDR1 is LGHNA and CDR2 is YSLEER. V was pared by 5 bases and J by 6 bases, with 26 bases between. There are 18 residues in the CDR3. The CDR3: CASSSRSSPTGKGQPQHF. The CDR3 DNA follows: TGCGCCAGCAGCAGCAGATCAAGCCCTACAGGGAAGGGTCAGCCCCAGCATTTT.

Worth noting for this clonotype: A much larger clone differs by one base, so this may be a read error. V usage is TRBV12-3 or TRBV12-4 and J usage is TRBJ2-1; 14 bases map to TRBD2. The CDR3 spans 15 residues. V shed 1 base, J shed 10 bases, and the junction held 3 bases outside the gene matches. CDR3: CASSLEGLAGVEQFF. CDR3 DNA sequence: TGTGCCAGCAGTTTAGAGGGACTAGCGGGAGTGGAGCAGTTCTTC.

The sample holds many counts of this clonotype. The chain's CDR3 is CSADQGGSNYGYTF. As DNA, the CDR3 is TGCAGTGCTGACCAGGGGGGCTCTAACTATGGCTACACCTTC. The rearrangement uses TRBV20-1 and TRBJ1-2; 7 bases map to TRBD1. The CDR3 is 14 residues long. Trimming removed 5 bases from V and 0 bases from J; junction bases left unmatched: 6. Germline CDR1 reads DFQATT; CDR2 reads SNEGSKA (reference sequence).

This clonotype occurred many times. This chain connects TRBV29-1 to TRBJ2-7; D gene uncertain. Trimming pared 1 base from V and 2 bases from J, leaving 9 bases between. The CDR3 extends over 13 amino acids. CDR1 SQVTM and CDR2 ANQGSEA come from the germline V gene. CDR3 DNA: TGCAGCGTTGAAGGGTCCAGGCCCTACGAGCAGTACTTC. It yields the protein CSVEGSRPYEQYF.

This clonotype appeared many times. CDR3 bases: TGTGCCACCAGTGATCGGACAGGAATGTACCAAGAGACCCAGTACTTC. Translated: CATSDRTGMYQETQYF. The chain uses TRBV24-1 and TRBJ2-5; 7 nucleotides match TRBD1. The germline V gene has CDR1 KGHDR and CDR2 SFDVKD. Trimming cost V 3 bases and J 0 bases; bases outside gene matches: 6. CDR3 length equals 16 residues.